The 10 T cell receptor beta chains below come from one sample, sequenced in a study of blood T cell repertoires in COVID-19 (dated by TCRdb to 2019 to 2021). Libraries were made using the immunoSEQ multiplex PCR assay. TCRdb took over this immuneACCESS table, retaining in-frame rearrangements with V and J assigned. Such tables are incomplete; in checked studies, under half of the missing clones stem from an unresolved V gene, and the remainder is unexplained. Present in this sample are more than 150,000 clones, roughly 80% of which were seen just once. The ten largest clonotypes hold approximately 13% of the sample. Sequenced material: peripheral blood. All receptors come from a man aged 45-65 years who had recovered from COVID-19.

This clone was seen just once. The chain carries TRBV7-2 and TRBJ2-1; TRBD2 matches 10 bases. Germline CDR1 reads SGHTA; CDR2 reads FQGNSA. The CDR3 is 17 amino acids. Trimming at V came to 3 bases and at J to 3 bases, leaving 8 bases not matched to a gene. The CDR3 DNA follows: TGTGCCAGCAGCTTTAAAGGAGGACTAGCGGACTACAATGAGCAGTTCTTC. It yields the protein CASSFKGGLADYNEQFF.

V and J are TRBV24-1 and TRBJ2-1, with 7 bases identical to TRBD1. Germline loops: CDR1 KGHDR, CDR2 SFDVKD. The CDR3 is made up of 17 amino acids. The V gene end was trimmed by 4 bases and the J gene end by 0 bases; junction bases not matched to a gene: 8. CDR3 DNA: TGTGCCACCAGTGACTCGGGGACAGATGCCTCCTACAATGAGCAGTTCTTC. Its translation: CATSDSGTDASYNEQFF.

The rearrangement joins TRBV3-1 (or the pseudogene TRBV3-2) to TRBJ2-2; tentative D call: TRBD2 (5 bases). CDR3 length equals 15 residues. From germline, CDR1 is LGHDT and CDR2 YNNKEL (reference sequence). The V and J ends lost 8 bases and 2 bases respectively, with 15 bases between them. The CDR3 DNA reads TGTGCCAGCCTCCCGAGGGCTAGCAACACCGGGGAGCTGTTTTTT. Its protein product is CASLPRASNTGELFF.

The chain combines TRBV24-1 with TRBJ2-3; D is possibly TRBD2 (6 bases). Looked up from germline, CDR1 is KGHDR and CDR2 is SFDVKD. With 2 bases removed from V and 2 bases from J, the gap between germline ends came to 13 bases. There are 16 residues in the CDR3. CDR3 coding DNA: TGTGCCACCAGTGATTCGTCGGCGGGACTCACAGATACGCAGTATTTT. It specifies CATSDSSAGLTDTQYF.

This chain links TRBV2 with TRBJ1-5; TRBD1 matches at 11 bases. The CDR3 contains 15 residues. CDR1 and CDR2 from the germline V gene are SNHLY and FYNNEI. The J segment lost 5 bases and the V segment lost 6 bases, leaving 6 bases of the junction unmatched. CDR3 coding DNA: TGTGCCAGCAGGTCAGGGACAGGGGGGGATCAGCCCCAGCATTTT. This encodes CASRSGTGGDQPQHF.

This clone occurred once. The genes are TRBV5-1 and TRBJ2-1; 9 bases line up with TRBD1. The CDR3 is made up of 16 amino acids. V lost 5 bases and J lost 6; bases outside the gene matches: 12. CDR1 is SGHRS, CDR2 YFSETQ, per germline. In nucleotides, the CDR3 is TGCGCCAGCAGAAGGGGAGGGGACAGGGACGTCAATGAGCAGTTCTTC. Protein sequence: CASRRGGDRDVNEQFF.

This chain connects TRBV30 to TRBJ1-5, with 8 bases that match TRBD1. CDR1 is GTSNPN and CDR2 is SVGIG in the germline V gene (reference sequence). This CDR3 contains 14 residues. Unmatched junction bases numbered 3, after V lost 4 bases and J lost 1 base. The CDR3: CAWTDRGSNQPQHF. In DNA form, the CDR3 reads TGTGCCTGGACCGACAGGGGAAGCAATCAGCCCCAGCATTTT.

In DNA form, the CDR3 reads TGTGCCAGCAGCTCGACTAGTATCGCCGGGGAGCTGTTTTTT. It translates to CASSSTSIAGELFF. The chain employs TRBV11-3 and TRBJ2-2, with D perhaps TRBD2 (6 bases). The ends were cut back, 4 bases at V and 6 bases at J, with 12 bases in the middle. Germline assignment: CDR1 SGHNT and CDR2 YENEEA. This CDR3 has 14 residues. Combining the CDR3 with reference TRBV11-3 and TRBJ2-2 gives the whole variable domain EAGVVQSPRYKIIEKKQPVAFWCNPISGHNTLYWYLQNLGQGPELLIRYENEEAVDDSQLPKDRFSAERLKGVDSTLKIQPAELGDSAVYLCASSSTSIAGELFFGEGSRLTVL.

The chain couples TRBV6-5 to TRBJ1-1; 10 nucleotides line up with TRBD1. Germline CDR1 reads MNHEY; CDR2 reads SVGAGI. Trimming at V came to 6 bases and at J to 5 bases, leaving 6 bases not matched to a gene. The CDR3 consists of 14 residues. The chain's CDR3 is CASSRQGAGTEAFF. The CDR3 DNA reads TGTGCCAGCAGCCGACAGGGGGCAGGAACTGAAGCTTTCTTT.

Comment on this clone: The sample contains more than one DNA sequence encoding this CDR3. The rearrangement joins TRBV5-4 to TRBJ2-1; D possibly corresponds to TRBD2 (6 bases). CDR3 length: 15 residues. In germline, CDR1 is SGHNT, CDR2 YYREEE (reference sequence). V was pared by 1 base and J by 0 bases, with 8 bases between. In DNA form, the CDR3 reads TGTGCCAGCAGCTTGTTCGGGAGCTCCTACAATGAGCAGTTCTTC. Translated, it gives CASSLFGSSYNEQFF.